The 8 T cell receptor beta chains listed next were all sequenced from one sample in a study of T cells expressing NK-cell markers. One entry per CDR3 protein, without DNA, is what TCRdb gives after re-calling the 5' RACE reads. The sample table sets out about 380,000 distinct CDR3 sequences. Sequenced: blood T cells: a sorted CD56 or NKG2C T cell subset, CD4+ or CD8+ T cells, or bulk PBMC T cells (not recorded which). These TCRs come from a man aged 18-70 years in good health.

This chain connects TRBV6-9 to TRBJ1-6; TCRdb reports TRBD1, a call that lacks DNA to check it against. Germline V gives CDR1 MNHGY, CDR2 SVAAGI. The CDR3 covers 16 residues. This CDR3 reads CASSWITGNYNSPLHF.

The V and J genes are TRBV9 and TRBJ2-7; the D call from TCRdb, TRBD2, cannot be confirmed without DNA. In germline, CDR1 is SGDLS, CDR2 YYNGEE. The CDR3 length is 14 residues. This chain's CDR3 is CASSHGTPSYEQYF.

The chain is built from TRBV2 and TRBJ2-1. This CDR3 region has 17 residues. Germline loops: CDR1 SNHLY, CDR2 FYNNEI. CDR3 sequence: CASTVDRAFSSYNEQFF.

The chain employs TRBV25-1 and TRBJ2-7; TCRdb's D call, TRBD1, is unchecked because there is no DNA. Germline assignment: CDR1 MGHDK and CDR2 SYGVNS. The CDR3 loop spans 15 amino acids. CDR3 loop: CASSDARGPSYEQYF.

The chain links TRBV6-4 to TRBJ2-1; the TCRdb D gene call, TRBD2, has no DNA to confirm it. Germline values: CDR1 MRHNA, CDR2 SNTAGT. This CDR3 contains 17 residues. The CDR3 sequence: CASSVSSGALGYNEQFF.

CDR3 loop: CASSLALVNTEAFF. The chain uses TRBV7-8 and TRBJ1-1. CDR1 is SGHVS, CDR2 FQNEAQ, per germline. The length of the CDR3 is 14 residues.

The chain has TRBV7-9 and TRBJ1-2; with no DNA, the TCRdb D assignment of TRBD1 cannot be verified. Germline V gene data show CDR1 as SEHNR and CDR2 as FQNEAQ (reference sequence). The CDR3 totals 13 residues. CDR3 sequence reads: CASLRESGEGYTF.

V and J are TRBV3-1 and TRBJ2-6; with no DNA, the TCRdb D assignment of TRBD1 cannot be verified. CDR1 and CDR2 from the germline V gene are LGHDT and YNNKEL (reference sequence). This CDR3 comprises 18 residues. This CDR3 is CASSQATGVYSGANVLTF.